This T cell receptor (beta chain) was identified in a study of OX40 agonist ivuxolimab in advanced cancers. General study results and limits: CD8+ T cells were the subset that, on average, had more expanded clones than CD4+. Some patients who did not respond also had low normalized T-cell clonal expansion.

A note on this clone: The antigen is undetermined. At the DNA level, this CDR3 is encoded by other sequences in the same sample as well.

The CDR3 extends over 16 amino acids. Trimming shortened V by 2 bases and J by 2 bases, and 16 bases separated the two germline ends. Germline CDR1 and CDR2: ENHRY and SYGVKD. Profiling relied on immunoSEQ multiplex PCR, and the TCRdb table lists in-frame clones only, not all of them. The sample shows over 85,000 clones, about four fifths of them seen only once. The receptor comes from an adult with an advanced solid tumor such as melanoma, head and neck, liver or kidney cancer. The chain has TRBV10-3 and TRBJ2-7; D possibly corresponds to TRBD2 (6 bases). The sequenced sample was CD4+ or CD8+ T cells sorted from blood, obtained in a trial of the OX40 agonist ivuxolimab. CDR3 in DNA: TGTGCCATCAGTGAGGGGGTGGGGGGAGGCACCTACGAGCAGTACTTC. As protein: CAISEGVGGGTYEQYF.